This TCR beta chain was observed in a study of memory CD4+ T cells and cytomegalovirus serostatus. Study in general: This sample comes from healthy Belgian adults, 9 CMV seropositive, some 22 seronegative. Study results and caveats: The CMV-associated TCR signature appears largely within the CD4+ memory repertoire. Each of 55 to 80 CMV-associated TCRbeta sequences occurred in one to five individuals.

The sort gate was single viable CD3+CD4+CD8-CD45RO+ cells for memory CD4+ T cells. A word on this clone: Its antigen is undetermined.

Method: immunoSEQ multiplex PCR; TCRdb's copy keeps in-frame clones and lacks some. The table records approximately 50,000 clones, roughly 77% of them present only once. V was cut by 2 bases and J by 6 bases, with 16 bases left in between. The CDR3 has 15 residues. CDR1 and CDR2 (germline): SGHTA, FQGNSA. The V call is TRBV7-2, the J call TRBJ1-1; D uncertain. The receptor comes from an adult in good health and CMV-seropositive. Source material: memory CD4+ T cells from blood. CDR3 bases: TGTGCCAGCAGCTTAATAGGCGGGTCGGGTGCTGAAGCTTTCTTT. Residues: CASSLIGGSGAEAFF.